One TCR beta chain is described in this entry. The sample comes from a study of control samples from healthy donors and cancer patients. The CDR3 consists of 15 residues. V lost 0 bases and J 7 bases, leaving 14 bases between the germline ends. In germline, CDR1 is SGHDT, CDR2 YYEEEE. Measured with immunoSEQ multiplex PCR; TCRdb has only the in-frame clones, and not every one. This sample has roughly 160,000 clones, with around 94% found just once. The receptor's source is a man in his 60s with colorectal cancer. The chain links TRBV5-6 to TRBJ2-1; either TRBD1 or TRBD2 may supply D (5 bases each). Sequencing used PBMCs. The CDR3: CASSLGGYFSNEQFF. The CDR3 bases are TGTGCCAGCAGCTTGGGGGGGTATTTTTCGAATGAGCAGTTCTTC.